Following are 11 T cell receptor beta chains from one sample sequenced in a study of blood T cells in healthy people across ages. Next came a second PCR, run for roughly 6 to 11 cycles, which used a sample-barcoded 5' primer along with a J-beta primer mix. TCRdb reanalysed the 5' RACE reads using MiXCR and keeps one entry per CDR3 protein. This sample has 550,000 to 650,000 distinct CDR3 sequences, with about 28% found just once. The sequenced material came from blood. The receptors derive from a woman older than 75 in good health.

This clonotype has at least ten counts. DNA of the CDR3: TGTGCCAGCACCGCCACTCCCGGGACAGGGGAGTATGGCTACACCTTC. Protein sequence: CASTATPGTGEYGYTF. The chain couples TRBV28 to TRBJ1-2, with 10 nucleotides matching TRBD1. Germline CDR1 and CDR2: MDHEN and SYDVKM. The CDR3 spans 16 residues. The junction had 13 bases not matched to a gene; V was cut back by 7 bases and J by 5 bases.

Only one count was recorded for this clonotype. The chain couples TRBV7-9 to TRBJ2-1; a weak D match, TRBD2 (6 bases). The CDR3 consists of 16 residues. In germline, CDR1 is SEHNR, CDR2 FQNEAQ (reference sequence). The V end was cut by 5 bases, the J end by 2 bases, with 16 bases between. The CDR3 sequence is CASSAGLAETYNEQFF. The CDR3, as DNA: TGTGCCAGCAGCGCCGGGTTAGCGGAAACCTACAATGAGCAGTTCTTC.

V gene TRBV10-1 combines with J gene TRBJ2-5, with D possibly matching TRBD2 (6 bases). V lost 0 bases to trimming and J lost 4 bases, with 18 bases between them. The CDR3 loop spans 17 amino acids. CDR1 and CDR2 from the germline V gene are WNHNN and SYGVQD (reference sequence). CDR3 region: CASSESRRLAGGETQYF. CDR3 nucleotides: TGCGCCAGCAGTGAGTCGAGGAGGCTAGCCGGGGGAGAGACCCAGTACTTC.

The V call is TRBV7-9, the J call TRBJ2-1, with 8 nucleotides matching TRBD1. V was pared by 5 bases and J by 6 bases, with 6 bases of the junction left unmatched. The CDR3 sequence is 14 residues long. In germline, CDR1 is SEHNR, CDR2 FQNEAQ (reference sequence). The CDR3 region is CASSADRGLNEQFF. Written as DNA, the CDR3 is TGTGCCAGCAGCGCAGACAGGGGACTCAATGAGCAGTTCTTC.

In regard to this clonotype: Given a much more abundant clone one base away, this may be a read error. The chain couples TRBV4-1 to TRBJ2-1, with 7 bases fitting TRBD1. The CDR3 contains 15 residues. The V gene end was trimmed by 3 bases and the J gene end by 10 bases; junction bases not matched to a gene: 12. Germline values: CDR1 MGHRA, CDR2 YSYEKL. The CDR3 DNA is TGCGCCAGCAGCCAGGTGTCAGGGGGACCCTACGAGCAGTTCTTC. Amino acids: CASSQVSGGPYEQFF.

This clonotype was seen repeatedly, ten times or more. The V and J genes are TRBV12-3 or TRBV12-4 and TRBJ1-2, with D uncertain. Trimming removed 5 bases from V and 1 base from J, with 8 bases in between. The CDR3 consists of 13 residues. CDR3 protein: CASSLSINYGYTF. In DNA form, the CDR3 reads TGTGCCAGCAGTCTGAGCATTAACTATGGCTACACCTTC.

Regarding this clonotype: Possible read error: a much larger clone is one base away. The chain has TRBV9 and TRBJ2-1; D remains unclear. The ends were cut back, 3 bases at V and 10 bases at J, with 17 bases in the middle. Germline CDR1 is SGDLS and CDR2 is YYNGEE. The CDR3 sequence is 14 residues long. Here the CDR3 reads CASSASSSSYEQFF. DNA for the CDR3: TGTGCCAGCAGCGCGAGCTCAAGCTCCTACGAGCAGTTCTTC.

This clonotype has a handful of counts. The J gene is TRBJ2-7, the V gene TRBV4-1; D call uncertain. The V gene's germline CDR1 is MGHRA and CDR2 YSYEKL. This CDR3 is built from 16 residues. With 2 bases removed from V and 0 bases from J, the gap between germline ends came to 14 bases. The CDR3 is CASSQQGLSSSYEQYF. The CDR3, as DNA: TGCGCCAGCAGCCAACAAGGTCTCTCAAGCTCCTACGAGCAGTACTTC.

This clonotype was seen only a few times. The chain joins TRBV6-1 to TRBJ2-1; D possibly uses TRBD1 or TRBD2 (5 bases each). The CDR3 is 14 amino acids. Germline V lookup: CDR1 MNHNS, CDR2 SASEGT. Trimming pared 4 bases from V and 10 bases from J, leaving 17 bases between. CDR3 DNA sequence: TGTGCCAGCAGTGTCACCGGGGCAGCCTACGAGCAGTTCTTC. Translation: CASSVTGAAYEQFF.

In its sample, this clonotype was seen many times. The chain recombines TRBV7-2 with TRBJ2-6, with a possible D match to TRBD1 (5 bases). The CDR3 is 15 residues long. V was shortened by 5 bases and J by 1 base, with 9 bases between the two germline ends. Germline values: CDR1 SGHTA, CDR2 FQGNSA. The CDR3 spells CASSPQVSGANVLTF. In DNA form, the CDR3 reads TGTGCCAGCAGCCCACAGGTGTCTGGGGCCAACGTCCTGACTTTC. Based on the CDR3 plus reference TRBV7-2 and TRBJ2-6, the full variable domain is GAGVSQSPSNKVTEKGKDVELRCDPISGHTALYWYRQSLGQGLEFLIYFQGNSAPDKSGLPSDRFSAERTGGSVSTLTIQRTQQEDSAVYLCASSPQVSGANVLTFGAGSRLTVL.

This clonotype was detected ten times or more. V gene TRBV20-1 combines with J gene TRBJ2-5; maybe TRBD1 (6 bases). There are 14 residues in the CDR3. V lost 6 bases, J lost 1 base, and 15 bases lay in between. Per the germline V gene, CDR1 is DFQATT and CDR2 is SNEGSKA (reference sequence). Here the CDR3 reads CSAKSGVAQETQYF. CDR3 nucleotides: TGCAGTGCAAAGTCAGGGGTTGCCCAAGAGACCCAGTACTTC.